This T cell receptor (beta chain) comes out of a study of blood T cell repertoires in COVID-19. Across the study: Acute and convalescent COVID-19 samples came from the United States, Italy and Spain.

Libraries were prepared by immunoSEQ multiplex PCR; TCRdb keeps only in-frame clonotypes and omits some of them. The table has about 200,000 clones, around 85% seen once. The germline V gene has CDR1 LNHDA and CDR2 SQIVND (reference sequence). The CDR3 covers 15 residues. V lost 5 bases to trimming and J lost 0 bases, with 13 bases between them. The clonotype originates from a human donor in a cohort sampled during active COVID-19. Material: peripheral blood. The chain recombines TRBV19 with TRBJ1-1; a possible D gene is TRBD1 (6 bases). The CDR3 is CASSPFTGLNTEAFF. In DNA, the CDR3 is TGTGCCAGTAGTCCTTTTACAGGGCTGAACACTGAAGCTTTCTTT.